Listed below are T cell receptor beta chains from one sample, sequenced in a study of T cell repertoires in cytomegalovirus infection. No antigen has been identified for these receptors. TCRdb re-called the reads through MiXCR, storing one row per CDR3 protein. The sample has under 300,000 distinct CDR3 sequences; roughly a fifth are singletons. Sequencing used cultured PBMCs, obtained from culture after CMV antigen stimulation. The origin of the receptors is a human donor in good health (CMV status not recorded). Some clones in this sample may be carry-over from other donors' samples. Both conserved end residues are trimmed from each CDR3. Not all rows give a size; the values are once, few, many and, for expanded clones, a class.

V gene	clone size	CDR3 protein
TRBV28	few	ASSSSGTGGGQPQH
TRBV6-6	few	ASSYLQGHTGELF
TRBV12-3/TRBV12-4	few	ASSPQGGREQF
TRBV12-3/TRBV12-4	-	ASSSGDANEQF
TRBV28	few	ASSLYGTGSSGNTIY
TRBV7-8	many	ASSLGDYTEAF
TRBV19	-	ASSINRLGNTEAF
TRBV5-1	few	ASSRRTSGNNEQF
TRBV7-2	many	ASSLNPGTVETQY
TRBV5-8	-	ASSFQGTYEQY
TRBV24-1	-	ATSAGGGEETQY
TRBV11-2	many	ASSPIRDSEAF
TRBV6-1	many	ASRLTGSNTEAF